Below, 19 T cell receptor beta chains from the same sample are listed, as sequenced in a study of blood T cell repertoires in COVID-19 (dated by TCRdb to about 2020). The method behind the library was the immunoSEQ multiplex PCR assay. The immuneACCESS repertoire file appears here via TCRdb, limited to in-frame rearrangements. These files lack a portion of the clones; in checked studies, under half of the deficit traces to unresolved V genes, and the cause of the others is not known. The sample table records about 400,000 clones; 85% to 90% of these occur just once. The ten largest clones represent approximately 9.3% of the sample. Material: PBMCs or T cells enriched from blood (not recorded which). The receptors shown here come from a woman aged 50 to 65 who had recovered from COVID-19.

The rearrangement links TRBV4-3 to TRBJ1-3; D is possibly TRBD1 (5 bases). The germline V gene has CDR1 LGHNA and CDR2 YSLEER. Deletions cut 1 base from V and 0 bases from J, with 19 bases between. This CDR3 is built from 19 residues. CDR3 coding DNA: TGCGCCAGCAGCCAAGCTTTTTCGGAAGGACACGTCTCTGGAAACACCATATATTTT. Protein product: CASSQAFSEGHVSGNTIYF.

The DNA of the CDR3 is TGCGCCAGCAGCCGGGAGGACAGGGGATCCTATAATTCACCCCTCCACTTT. Amino acid sequence: CASSREDRGSYNSPLHF. The chain employs TRBV4-1 and TRBJ1-6; 9 bases agree with TRBD1. CDR1 is MGHRA, CDR2 YSYEKL, per germline. This CDR3 has 17 residues. Trimming at V came to 4 bases and at J to 1 base, leaving 5 bases not matched to a gene.

For this clone: The germline gene is not matched at one end of the junction; a read error may be the cause. The V and J genes are TRBV7-7 and TRBJ2-1; D is unresolved. Germline CDR1 and CDR2: SSHAT and FNYEAQ (reference sequence). This CDR3 has 13 residues. The CDR3 region has the DNA TGTGCTAGCAGCTTGGCAGATAACAATGAGCAGTTCTTC. Residues: CASSLADNNEQFF.

The chain combines TRBV12-3 or TRBV12-4 with TRBJ1-1; the D is unclear. The CDR3 has 11 residues. Trimming shortened V by 6 bases and J by 10 bases, and 12 bases separated the two germline ends. The CDR3 here is CASSPGVRAFF. In nucleotides, the CDR3 is TGTGCCAGCAGCCCCGGGGTAAGAGCTTTCTTT.

The chain carries TRBV5-1 and TRBJ2-3; D gene uncertain. V lost 4 bases to trimming and J lost 1 base, with 10 bases between them. In germline, CDR1 is SGHRS, CDR2 YFSETQ. The CDR3 totals 14 residues. In nucleotides, the CDR3 is TGCGCCAGCAGCCCCCAGAGCGGCACAGATACGCAGTATTTT. Protein sequence: CASSPQSGTDTQYF.

Only one count was recorded for this clone. This sequence joins TRBV7-2 and TRBJ2-7; D is ambiguous. CDR1 is SGHTA and CDR2 is FQGNSA in the germline V gene. CDR3 length equals 12 residues. V lost 6 bases and J lost 2, with 8 bases in between. The CDR3: CASRRTPYEQYF. The CDR3 DNA sequence: TGTGCCAGCAGAAGAACTCCCTACGAGCAGTACTTC.

This clone showed up just a few times. The V gene is TRBV9, the J gene TRBJ1-1; no firm D call. The CDR3 totals 15 residues. Per the germline V gene, CDR1 is SGDLS and CDR2 is YYNGEE. V lost 0 bases, J lost 0 bases, and 9 bases lay in between. Written as DNA, the CDR3 is TGTGCCAGCAGCGTAGGAGTGTCGATGAACACTGAAGCTTTCTTT. Translation gives CASSVGVSMNTEAFF.

The chain joins TRBV7-9 to TRBJ2-1; maybe TRBD2 (5 bases). The V end was cut by 5 bases, the J end by 7 bases, with 12 bases between. CDR1 and CDR2 (germline): SEHNR, FQNEAQ (reference sequence). The CDR3 loop spans 13 amino acids. The CDR3 spells CASSILGVNEQFF. The CDR3, as DNA: TGTGCCAGCAGCATCCTCGGGGTGAATGAGCAGTTCTTC.

The chain recombines TRBV30 with TRBJ2-5; 9 nucleotides line up with TRBD1. V lost 2 bases and J lost 5; bases outside the gene matches: 6. This CDR3 contains 14 residues. Per the germline V gene, CDR1 is GTSNPN and CDR2 is SVGIG (reference sequence). The CDR3 sequence: CAWSLLGTGETQYF. CDR3 DNA: TGTGCCTGGAGTCTACTCGGGACAGGGGAGACCCAGTACTTC.

V gene TRBV7-6 combines with J gene TRBJ2-7, with 9 bases that match TRBD1. Germline V gene sequence: CDR1 SGHVS, CDR2 FNYEAQ. Trimming cost V 5 bases and J 2 bases; bases outside gene matches: 10. The length of the CDR3 is 16 residues. CDR3 sequence: CASSPSSGTGPYEQYF. In DNA, the CDR3 is TGTGCCAGCAGCCCCTCTTCCGGGACAGGGCCCTACGAGCAGTACTTC.

This clone was seen more than once but under ten times. The V gene is TRBV10-3, the J gene TRBJ1-4; possible D gene TRBD1, 6 bases. V lost 3 bases to trimming and J lost 8 bases, with 7 bases between them. Germline V gene sequence: CDR1 ENHRY, CDR2 SYGVKD. The CDR3 contains 12 residues. The CDR3 is CAISDDREKLFF. In DNA form, the CDR3 reads TGTGCCATCAGTGACGACAGGGAAAAACTGTTTTTT.

This sequence joins TRBV11-2 and TRBJ1-1; D not resolved. The V end was cut by 0 bases, the J end by 3 bases, with 8 bases between. The CDR3 has 14 amino acids. Germline V lookup: CDR1 SGHAT, CDR2 FQNNGV. In DNA, the CDR3 is TGTGCCAGCAGCTTAGAGTACATCGACACTGAAGCTTTCTTT. The encoded protein is CASSLEYIDTEAFF. The variable domain in full, completed from reference TRBV11-2 and TRBJ1-1, reads EAGVAQSPRYKIIEKRQSVAFWCNPISGHATLYWYQQILGQGPKLLIQFQNNGVVDDSQLPKDRFSAERLKGVDSTLKIQPAKLEDSAVYLCASSLEYIDTEAFFGQGTRLTVV.

The chain employs TRBV4-2 and TRBJ2-3; 11 bases match TRBD2. Germline V CDR1 and CDR2: LGHNA, YNFKEQ. The ends lost 4 bases at V and 2 bases at J; junction bases unmatched: 8. CDR3 length: 17 amino acids. DNA of the CDR3: TGTGCCAGCAGCCCGGCCCCGACTAGCGGGGCCACAGATACGCAGTATTTT. It translates to CASSPAPTSGATDTQYF.

This clone was observed a handful of times. The chain combines TRBV12-3 or TRBV12-4 with TRBJ1-4; D is undetermined. V gave up 0 bases and J gave up 9 bases, with 8 bases separating them. The CDR3 spans 13 residues. The CDR3 coding sequence is TGTGCCAGCAGTTTAGCTGTTGTCAAAAAACTGTTTTTT. Encoded protein: CASSLAVVKKLFF.

This clone was found once. This sequence joins TRBV6-5 and TRBJ1-1; TRBD1 matches 7 bases. The CDR3 sequence is 13 residues long. The ends lost 4 bases at V and 3 bases at J; junction bases unmatched: 2. Germline loops: CDR1 MNHEY, CDR2 SVGAGI. CDR3 loop: CASSWTGDTEAFF. The CDR3 nucleotides are TGTGCCAGCAGTTGGACAGGCGACACTGAAGCTTTCTTT.

The chain employs TRBV24-1 and TRBJ2-3; 9 nucleotides agree with TRBD1. J was trimmed by 0 bases and V by 2 bases; bases with no gene match: 5. CDR1 and CDR2 from the germline V gene are KGHDR and SFDVKD. The CDR3 runs 17 residues. As DNA, the CDR3 is TGTGCCACCAGTGATTGGGGACAGGGAGGCAGCACAGATACGCAGTATTTT. It specifies CATSDWGQGGSTDTQYF.

The chain employs TRBV19 and TRBJ1-2; TRBD1 might be the D (5 bases). Germline V lookup: CDR1 LNHDA, CDR2 SQIVND (reference sequence). The CDR3 consists of 15 residues. V gave up 4 bases and J gave up 5 bases, with 17 bases separating them. CDR3: CASSTTSDSPYGYTF. The CDR3 DNA sequence: TGTGCCAGTAGTACAACCAGCGACAGTCCGTATGGCTACACCTTC.

This clone was seen only a few times. The rearrangement links TRBV11-1 to TRBJ2-1; D remains ambiguous. Germline lookup yields CDR1 SGHAT and CDR2 FQDESV (reference sequence). Between the trimmed V and J ends, which lost 2 bases and 4 bases, there was a span of 6 bases. The CDR3 contains 13 residues. The CDR3 sequence is CASSLNQYNEQFF. The CDR3 DNA is TGTGCCAGCAGCTTAAATCAGTACAATGAGCAGTTCTTC.

The chain employs TRBV29-1 and TRBJ1-2; D might be TRBD1 (5 bases). Trimming took 2 bases from V and 5 from J, leaving 45 bases between them. Germline V gene lookup returns CDR1 SQVTM and CDR2 ANQGSEA. The CDR3 is 24 residues long. The CDR3 protein is CSVEWATAALSEAGFRALGYGYTF. The DNA of the CDR3 is TGCAGCGTTGAATGGGCGACGGCGGCACTCTCCGAAGCGGGGTTCAGGGCCTTAGGGTATGGCTACACCTTC. The full variable domain, rest sourced from reference TRBV29-1 and TRBJ1-2, is SAVISQKPSRDICQRGTSLTIQCQVDSQVTMMFWYRQQPGQSLTLIATANQGSEATYESGFVIDKFPISRPNLTFSTLTVSNMSPEDSSIYLCSVEWATAALSEAGFRALGYGYTFGSGTRLTVV.